These 27 T cell receptor beta chains share one sample of origin, sequenced in a study of cytomegalovirus exposure and HLA in healthy donors. PCR was performed using 60 Vbeta and 13 Jbeta primers. Data came from immunoSEQ multiplex PCR; TCRdb stores just in-frame clones and leaves some out. This table holds 100,000 to 150,000 clones, approximately 85% found once. The specimen sequenced was PBMCs. The receptors here all came from a boy aged 10-17 years in good health and CMV-seronegative.

The chain employs TRBV10-3 and TRBJ2-2; 7 bases are shared with TRBD2. Losses at the gene ends were 10 bases for V and 5 bases for J; bases not matched to a gene: 7. The CDR3 loop spans 13 amino acids. Germline V gives CDR1 ENHRY, CDR2 SYGVKD. In DNA form, the CDR3 reads TGTGCCACTAGGGAGGGTCGGACCGGGGAGCTGTTTTTT. Translated, it gives CATREGRTGELFF.

The J gene is TRBJ2-5, the V gene TRBV5-6; 12 nucleotides align to TRBD1. V shed 5 bases, J shed 4 bases, and the junction held 6 bases outside the gene matches. The CDR3 length is 15 residues. CDR1 is SGHDT, CDR2 YYEEEE, per germline. In DNA, the CDR3 is TGTGCCAGCAGGCCGGGACAGGGGGCTGGAGAGACCCAGTACTTC. Encoded protein: CASRPGQGAGETQYF.

The genes are TRBV9 and TRBJ2-3, with TRBD2 identical over 8 bases. CDR1 is SGDLS, CDR2 YYNGEE, per germline. This CDR3 contains 18 residues. The V segment lost 0 bases and the J segment 1 base; nucleotides outside the gene matches: 10. The CDR3 loop reads CASSVAGGLRSGTDTQYF. For the CDR3, the DNA is TGTGCCAGCAGCGTAGCGGGGGGGCTTCGGTCCGGCACAGATACGCAGTATTTT.

The V call is TRBV4-3, the J call TRBJ1-5; maybe TRBD1 (5 bases). Germline V gene sequence: CDR1 LGHNA, CDR2 YSLEER. The CDR3 loop spans 15 amino acids. Trimming took 3 bases from V and 6 from J, leaving 15 bases between them. Here the CDR3 DNA reads TGCGCCAGCAGCCAGGCCCAGGGAAGGGGTCAGCCCCAGCATTTT. Translated: CASSQAQGRGQPQHF.

The chain carries TRBV25-1 and TRBJ2-3; D remains unclear. Germline assignment: CDR1 MGHDK and CDR2 SYGVNS. V gave up 3 bases and J gave up 2 bases, with 9 bases separating them. The CDR3 is 14 amino acids. CDR3 region: CASSERQITDTQYF. The CDR3 DNA follows: TGTGCCAGCAGTGAGAGGCAGATCACAGATACGCAGTATTTT.

The chain couples TRBV7-7 to TRBJ2-5; 8 nucleotides agree with TRBD2. With 5 bases clipped from V and 1 base from J, the junction kept 6 bases outside the gene matches. CDR3 length: 15 residues. CDR1 is SSHAT and CDR2 is FNYEAQ in the germline V gene (reference sequence). CDR3 in amino acids: CASSRKAGAQETQYF. CDR3 bases: TGTGCCAGCAGCCGAAAAGCGGGGGCCCAAGAGACCCAGTACTTC.

This chain links TRBV9 with TRBJ2-3; TRBD1 matches 7 bases. The germline gives CDR1 SGDLS, CDR2 YYNGEE. J was trimmed by 2 bases and V by 3 bases; bases with no gene match: 9. This CDR3 region has 16 residues. Written as DNA, the CDR3 is TGTGCCAGCAGCGCCCCAGGGGGTACTTTCACAGATACGCAGTATTTT. Protein sequence: CASSAPGGTFTDTQYF.

The V gene is TRBV6-1, the J gene TRBJ2-5; 9 bases agree with TRBD1. There are 14 residues in the CDR3. V was pared by 6 bases and J by 4 bases, with 6 bases of the junction left unmatched. CDR1 MNHNS and CDR2 SASEGT come from the germline V gene. CDR3 protein: CASRSRQGGETQYF. CDR3 coding DNA: TGTGCCAGCAGGAGTAGACAGGGGGGAGAGACCCAGTACTTC.

The V call is TRBV5-8, the J call TRBJ2-7; D possibly corresponds to TRBD2 (6 bases). Germline lookup yields CDR1 SGHTS and CDR2 YDEGEE. Trimming took off 0 bases at V and 4 bases at J, with 11 bases between the two ends. The CDR3 sequence is 14 residues long. Here the CDR3 reads CASSLEGGRYEQYF. Here the CDR3 DNA reads TGTGCCAGCAGCTTGGAGGGAGGAAGATACGAGCAGTACTTC.

V and J are TRBV6-1 and TRBJ2-7; D not resolved. CDR1 is MNHNS and CDR2 is SASEGT in the germline V gene. V dropped 4 bases and J dropped 4 bases, with 8 bases sitting between them. The CDR3 length is 12 residues. CDR3 bases: TGTGCCAGCAGTGGCTCCGGGTACGAGCAGTACTTC. Translating it yields CASSGSGYEQYF.

The chain has TRBV30 and TRBJ1-4; weak D call: TRBD1 (6 bases). The length of the CDR3 is 15 residues. Trimming pared 0 bases from V and 4 bases from J, leaving 12 bases between. Germline V gene sequence: CDR1 GTSNPN, CDR2 SVGIG (reference sequence). CDR3 residues: CAWSVPDSHNEKLFF. The DNA of the CDR3 is TGTGCCTGGAGTGTACCGGACAGTCATAATGAAAAACTGTTTTTT.

The chain links TRBV5-1 to TRBJ2-1; D perhaps matches TRBD1 (5 bases). From germline, CDR1 is SGHRS and CDR2 YFSETQ. V lost 1 base to trimming and J lost 4 bases, with 15 bases between them. This CDR3 spans 16 amino acids. The chain's CDR3 is CASSLQGQVPYNEQFF. DNA for the CDR3: TGCGCCAGCAGCTTGCAGGGCCAGGTTCCTTACAATGAGCAGTTCTTC.

This chain links TRBV5-8 with TRBJ2-1; the match to TRBD1 covers 8 bases. CDR1 SGHTS and CDR2 YDEGEE come from the germline V gene. Trimming took 1 base from V and 7 from J; bases not matched to a gene: 4. This CDR3 is built from 14 residues. The CDR3 region is CASSLLTGENEQFF. For the CDR3, the DNA is TGTGCCAGCAGCTTGTTGACAGGGGAGAATGAGCAGTTCTTC.

This clone was observed once. This chain connects TRBV9 to TRBJ1-5; D unclear. Germline values: CDR1 SGDLS, CDR2 YYNGEE. The CDR3 is made up of 14 amino acids. Trimming pared 0 bases from V and 6 bases from J, leaving 10 bases between. The CDR3 loop reads CASSVGGVLQPQHF. The CDR3 DNA follows: TGTGCCAGCAGCGTAGGAGGAGTTCTTCAGCCCCAGCATTTT.

V usage is TRBV6-5 and J usage is TRBJ2-5; the D gene is possibly TRBD2 (5 bases). The CDR3 contains 14 residues. Trimming removed 5 bases at V and 5 bases at J, with 15 bases between. Germline V gives CDR1 MNHEY, CDR2 SVGAGI. CDR3 sequence: CASSEGPSGETQYF. The CDR3 DNA reads as TGTGCCAGCAGTGAAGGCCCCTCGGGGGAGACCCAGTACTTC.

The chain recombines TRBV27 with TRBJ1-2; 10 nucleotides match TRBD1. V gave up 4 bases and J gave up 5 bases; unmatched junction bases: 13. Germline CDR1 reads MNHEY; CDR2 reads SMNVEV (reference sequence). The CDR3 totals 17 residues. The CDR3 bases are TGTGCCAGCAGTTCCAGCCAGTTAGGGACAGGGGCTTATGGCTACACCTTC. Translating it yields CASSSSQLGTGAYGYTF.

The chain uses TRBV2 and TRBJ2-7; weak D call: TRBD2 (5 bases). The CDR3 consists of 14 residues. V lost 3 bases and J lost 1, with 10 bases in between. The germline CDR1 and CDR2 sequences are SNHLY and FYNNEI. CDR3 sequence reads: CASSEDGLSYEQYF. Written as DNA, the CDR3 is TGTGCCAGCAGTGAGGACGGACTTTCCTACGAGCAGTACTTC. Full variable domain (remainder filled in from reference TRBV2 and TRBJ2-7): EPEVTQTPSHQVTQMGQEVILRCVPISNHLYFYWYRQILGQKVEFLVSFYNNEISEKSEIFDDQFSVERPDGSNFTLKIRSTKLEDSAMYFCASSEDGLSYEQYFGPGTRLTVT.

The chain links TRBV10-3 to TRBJ1-4; TRBD1 aligns across 10 bases. The germline V gene encodes CDR1 ENHRY and CDR2 SYGVKD. The CDR3 contains 14 residues. The V gene end was trimmed by 5 bases and the J gene end by 5 bases; junction bases not matched to a gene: 2. For the CDR3, the DNA is TGTGCCATCAGTCCGGACAGGGGGAATGAAAAACTGTTTTTT. This encodes CAISPDRGNEKLFF.

The chain combines TRBV5-1 with TRBJ1-1; 7 bases agree with TRBD1. V dropped 5 bases and J dropped 4; count of bases not matched to a gene: 17. This CDR3 spans 17 amino acids. Per germline, CDR1 SGHRS and CDR2 YFSETQ. This chain's CDR3 is CASSGPGQEDGTTEAFF. In DNA, the CDR3 is TGCGCCAGCAGTGGCCCCGGACAGGAAGACGGGACCACTGAAGCTTTCTTT.

The chain links TRBV19 to TRBJ2-7, with D possibly TRBD1 on 6 matching bases. Trimming pared 5 bases from V and 4 bases from J, leaving 15 bases between. The CDR3 totals 14 residues. The germline V gene encodes CDR1 LNHDA and CDR2 SQIVND (reference sequence). The CDR3 here is CASSRAGAIYEQYF. In DNA form, the CDR3 reads TGTGCCAGTAGTCGGGCAGGGGCAATTTACGAGCAGTACTTC.

The V call is TRBV28, the J call TRBJ2-1; TRBD1 agrees at 9 bases. In germline, CDR1 is MDHEN, CDR2 SYDVKM. Unmatched junction bases numbered 5, after V lost 3 bases and J lost 8 bases. The CDR3 spans 14 residues. The CDR3 coding sequence is TGTGCCAGCAGTTTCGGACAGGGGTACGATGAGCAGTTCTTC. Translated: CASSFGQGYDEQFF.

The chain carries TRBV7-9 and TRBJ2-5; TRBD1 is a possible D gene (6 bases). The CDR3 runs to 14 residues. V lost 5 bases and J 5 bases, leaving 15 bases between the germline ends. Germline lookup yields CDR1 SEHNR and CDR2 FQNEAQ (reference sequence). The DNA for the CDR3 is TGTGCCAGCAGCAGAGAGGGGGTGTTGGAGACCCAGTACTTC. Its protein is CASSREGVLETQYF.

The chain is built from TRBV4-3 and TRBJ2-1; 7 nucleotides line up with TRBD2. The CDR3 loop spans 14 amino acids. The germline gives CDR1 LGHNA, CDR2 YSLEER. The ends lost 0 bases at V and 7 bases at J; junction bases unmatched: 3. The CDR3 here is CASSQDWGGNEQFF. The CDR3 nucleotides read TGCGCCAGCAGCCAAGATTGGGGGGGGAATGAGCAGTTCTTC.

This clone was picked up one time. The chain combines TRBV30 with TRBJ1-5; D not resolved. The CDR3 is 14 residues long. The germline V gene has CDR1 GTSNPN and CDR2 SVGIG (reference sequence). V was pared by 2 bases and J by 2 bases, with 10 bases between. The CDR3 region is CAWSPRGGNQPQHF. The CDR3 nucleotides read TGTGCCTGGAGTCCACGGGGTGGCAATCAGCCCCAGCATTTT. Together with reference TRBV30 and TRBJ1-5, the CDR3 gives the full variable domain: SQTIHQWPATLVQPVGSPLSLECTVEGTSNPNLYWYRQAAGRGLQLLFYSVGIGQISSEVPQNLSASRPQDRQFILSSKKLLLSDSGFYLCAWSPRGGNQPQHFGDGTRLSIL.

The genes are TRBV5-4 and TRBJ1-2, with 8 bases lining up with TRBD1. With 5 bases clipped from V and 7 bases from J, the junction kept 13 bases outside the gene matches. This CDR3 comprises 15 residues. Germline values: CDR1 SGHNT, CDR2 YYREEE (reference sequence). The CDR3, as DNA: TGTGCCAGCAGATCGACACAGGGGGGCGAGACTGGCTACACCTTC. It yields the protein CASRSTQGGETGYTF.

The chain employs TRBV29-1 and TRBJ2-7; the match to TRBD1 covers 7 bases. V shed 5 bases and J 5 bases; nucleotides not matched to a gene: 9. Germline V gene lookup returns CDR1 SQVTM and CDR2 ANQGSEA. The CDR3 sequence is 13 residues long. The CDR3 reads CSVLMGDSNEQYF. CDR3 nucleotides: TGCAGCGTTCTTATGGGGGACAGTAACGAGCAGTACTTC.

This rearrangement joins TRBV7-8 to TRBJ1-5; 9 nucleotides line up with TRBD1. Germline V gene lookup returns CDR1 SGHVS and CDR2 FQNEAQ. The CDR3 spans 15 residues. The J segment lost 5 bases and the V segment lost 3 bases, leaving 5 bases of the junction unmatched. The CDR3 coding sequence is TGTGCCAGCAGCTTTTCCAGGACAGGGGATCAGCCCCAGCATTTT. Translated: CASSFSRTGDQPQHF.